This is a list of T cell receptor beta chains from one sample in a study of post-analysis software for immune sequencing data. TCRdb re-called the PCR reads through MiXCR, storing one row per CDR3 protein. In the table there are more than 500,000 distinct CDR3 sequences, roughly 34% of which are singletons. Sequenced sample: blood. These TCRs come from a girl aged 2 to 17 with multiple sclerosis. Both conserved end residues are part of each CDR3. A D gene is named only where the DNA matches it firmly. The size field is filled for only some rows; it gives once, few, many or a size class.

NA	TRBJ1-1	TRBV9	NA	TGTGCCAGCAGCGTAGGGGGGGGTCCGAACACTGAAGCTTTCTTT	CASSVGGGPNTEAFF
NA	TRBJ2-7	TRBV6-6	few	TGTGCCAGCAGCGCCGCGGGTGCTTTGGACGAGCAGTACTTC	CASSAAGALDEQYF
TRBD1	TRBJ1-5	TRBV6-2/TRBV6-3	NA	TGTGCCAGCAATAGAGGGGGCTCGGATCAGCCCCAGCATTTT	CASNRGGSDQPQHF
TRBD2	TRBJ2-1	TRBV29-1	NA	TGCAGCGTTCATCGAGTTCGCGGGGGGTTTCATAAGCAGTTCTTC	CSVHRVRGGFHKQFF
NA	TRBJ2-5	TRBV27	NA	TGTGCCAGCAGTTTATTCAGCGGCCAAGAGACCCAGTACTTC	CASSLFSGQETQYF
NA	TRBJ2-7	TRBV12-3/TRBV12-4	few	TGTGCCAGCAGTCCCCCGAACAGGGGGGGGGAGGCCCAGTACTTC	CASSPPNRGGEAQYF
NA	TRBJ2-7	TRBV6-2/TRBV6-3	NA	TGTGCCAGCAGTTATGGGGGGCAGGGCCGTGAGCAGTACTTC	CASSYGGQGREQYF
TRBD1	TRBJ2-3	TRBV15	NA	TGTGCCACCAGCAGCCCACTGCGGGGCACAGGGGGTAGCACAGATACGCAGTATTTT	CATSSPLRGTGGSTDTQYF
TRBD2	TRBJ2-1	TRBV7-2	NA	TGTGCCAGCAGCCCCTGGGGTAGCGGGGGAAGGGCCAATGAGCAGTTCTTC	CASSPWGSGGRANEQFF
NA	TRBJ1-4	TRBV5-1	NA	TGCGCCAGCAGCTTGGACGGGACTGCAACTAATGAAAAACTGTTTTTT	CASSLDGTATNEKLFF
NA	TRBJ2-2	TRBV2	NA	TGTGCCAGCAGTGAAGCGCTTGCGAACACCGGGGAGCTGTTTTTT	CASSEALANTGELFF
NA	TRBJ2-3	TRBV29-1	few	TGCAGCGTCCACGGGATGAGGGCAGATACGCAGTATTTT	CSVHGMRADTQYF
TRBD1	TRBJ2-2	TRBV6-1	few	TGTGCCAGCAGTTGGGACAGGGGACCCAACACCGGGGAGCTGTTTTTT	CASSWDRGPNTGELFF
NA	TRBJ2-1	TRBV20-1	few	TGCAGTGCTAGAGATCTAGGTCGGAGCTCCTACAATGAGCAGTTCTTC	CSARDLGRSSYNEQFF
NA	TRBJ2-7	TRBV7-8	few	TGTGCCAGCAGACTGGGACACGGGAACTACGAGCAGTACTTC	CASRLGHGNYEQYF
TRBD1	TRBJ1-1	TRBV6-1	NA	TGTGCCAGCAGTTGGGACAGGGTCGGAACTTTCTTT	CASSWDRVGTFF
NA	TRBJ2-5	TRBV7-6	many	TGTGCCAGCAGCTTAATCCCCCCCGGTCCCCAAGAGACCCAGTACTTC	CASSLIPPGPQETQYF
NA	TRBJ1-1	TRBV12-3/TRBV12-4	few	TGTGCCAGCAGTTTTGAGACAAACACTGAAGCTTTCTTT	CASSFETNTEAFF
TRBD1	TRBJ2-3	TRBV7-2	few	TGTGCCAGCAGCTTACAGACAGGGGGATCAGATACGCAGTATTTT	CASSLQTGGSDTQYF
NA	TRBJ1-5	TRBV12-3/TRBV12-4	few	TGTGCCAGCAGTTTTTCCGGAAACAATCAGCCCCAGCATTTT	CASSFSGNNQPQHF
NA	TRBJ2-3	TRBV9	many	TGTGCCAGCAGCTGGGACGCCAGAGATACGCAGTATTTT	CASSWDARDTQYF
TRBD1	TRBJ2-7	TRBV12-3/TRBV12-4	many	TGTGCCAGCAGTAGGGAGTTGGGACAGGGGGGACCTTTTGGGACCTACGAGCAGTACTTC	CASSRELGQGGPFGTYEQYF
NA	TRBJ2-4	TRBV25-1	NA	TGTGCCAGCAGCCTGCCGAGACACTCAAAAGGACAGTACTTC	CASSLPRHSKGQYF
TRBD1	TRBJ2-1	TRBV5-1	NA	TGCGCCAGCAGCCGCGGACAGGGCGGTGGGCAGTTCTTC	CASSRGQGGGQFF
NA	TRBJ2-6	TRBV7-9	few	TGTGCCAGCAGCCTACTAACAGACACGGGTGCCAACGTCCTGACTTTC	CASSLLTDTGANVLTF
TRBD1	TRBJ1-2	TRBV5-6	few	TGTGCCAGCAGCTTGCAGGGGGCGCTCCCTCACTATGGCTACACCTTC	CASSLQGALPHYGYTF
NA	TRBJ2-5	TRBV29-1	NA	TGCAGCATGACACGAGCTAACCAAGAGACCCAGTACTTC	CSMTRANQETQYF
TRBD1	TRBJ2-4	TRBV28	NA	TGTGCCAGCAGTACCCGGGTGACAGGGTCTACCAAAAACATTCAGTACTTC	CASSTRVTGSTKNIQYF
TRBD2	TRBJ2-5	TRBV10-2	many	TGCGCCAGCAGTGATAGGACTAGCGGCCAGAAGACCCAGTACTTC	CASSDRTSGQKTQYF
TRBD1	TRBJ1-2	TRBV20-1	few	TGCAGTGCTAGAGATCTCTTCCCGACAGGGGTCCCCCTTGGCTACACCTTC	CSARDLFPTGVPLGYTF
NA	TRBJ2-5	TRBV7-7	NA	TGTGCTAGCAGCTTTCCGACAGTACAAGAGACCCAGTACTTC	CASSFPTVQETQYF
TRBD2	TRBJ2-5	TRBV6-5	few	TGTGCCAGCAATCCGGGACTAAATATGTACCAAGAGACCCAGTACTTC	CASNPGLNMYQETQYF
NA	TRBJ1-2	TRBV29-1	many	TGCAGCGTTGATGGAACCTATGGCTACACCTTC	CSVDGTYGYTF
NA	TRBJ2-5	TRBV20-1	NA	TGCAGTGCTAGTCGGGGGGCTAGCGGATTCCAAGAGACCCAGTACTTC	CSASRGASGFQETQYF
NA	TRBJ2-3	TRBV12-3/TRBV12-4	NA	TGTGCCAGCAGTTTAACAGCCTTCACAGATACGCAGTATTTT	CASSLTAFTDTQYF
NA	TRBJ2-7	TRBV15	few	TGTGCCACCAGCAGAGATCTTACCGAACCAGGGGAGTACTTC	CATSRDLTEPGEYF
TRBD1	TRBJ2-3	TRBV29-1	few	TGCAGCGTGTCAGACAGGGGGCCTAACACAGATACGCAGTATTTT	CSVSDRGPNTDTQYF
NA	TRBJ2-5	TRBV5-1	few	TGCGCCAGCAGCTTGGCCCAAACGGGGACCCAGTACTTC	CASSLAQTGTQYF
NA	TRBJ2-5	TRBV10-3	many	TGTGCCATCAGTGAAGGGGTCGGGATCCAAGAGACCCAGTACTTC	CAISEGVGIQETQYF
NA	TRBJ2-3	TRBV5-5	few	TGTGCCAGCAGCTTGTTTCAGACTAGCACAGATACGCAGTATTTT	CASSLFQTSTDTQYF
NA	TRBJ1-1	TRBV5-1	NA	TGCGCCAGCAATCGGGGTAACGCTGAAGCTTTCTTT	CASNRGNAEAFF
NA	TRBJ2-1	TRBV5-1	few	TGCGCCAGCAGCGCTCGACTGTACGTTATGGGTGAGCAGTTCTTC	CASSARLYVMGEQFF
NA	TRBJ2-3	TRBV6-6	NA	TGTGCCAGCAGTTCGGGGGCGGCAGATACGCAGTATTTT	CASSSGAADTQYF
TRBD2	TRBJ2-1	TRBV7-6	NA	TGTGCCAGCAGCTTAGCCGTCGGGGGGTCGGCCTACAATGAGCAGTTCTTC	CASSLAVGGSAYNEQFF
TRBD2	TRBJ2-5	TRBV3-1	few	TGTGCCAGCAGCCAGGGAGGGGTGGAGACCCAGTACTTC	CASSQGGVETQYF
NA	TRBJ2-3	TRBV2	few	TGTGCCAGCAGTGAACCTCTCACAGATACGCAGTATTTT	CASSEPLTDTQYF
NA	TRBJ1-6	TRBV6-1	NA	TGTGCCAGCAGTAGACTGGACACTACCACTCTGAGCTCCTATAATTCACCCCTCCACTTT	CASSRLDTTTLSSYNSPLHF
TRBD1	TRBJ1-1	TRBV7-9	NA	TGTGCCAGCACAGGGGGCTGGGGCACTGAAGCTTTCTTT	CASTGGWGTEAFF
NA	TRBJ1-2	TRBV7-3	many	TGTGCCAGCAGTCCCACAGGGCCCGCTAACTATGGCTACACCTTC	CASSPTGPANYGYTF
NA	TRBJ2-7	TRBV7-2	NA	TGTGCCAGCAGCTTAGATCCGGGACATTCCTACGAGCAGTACTTC	CASSLDPGHSYEQYF
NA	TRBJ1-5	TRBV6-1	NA	TGTGCCAGCAGAAGGGACTTCAGCAGCCCCCAGCATTTT	CASRRDFSSPQHF
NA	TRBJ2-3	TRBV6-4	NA	TGTGCCAGCAGTGACTCGAGAGGGGAAGGAACAGATACGCAGTATTTT	CASSDSRGEGTDTQYF
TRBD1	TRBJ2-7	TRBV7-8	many	TGTGCCAGCAGCCCTGGGACAGACCTCTACGAGCAGTACTTC	CASSPGTDLYEQYF
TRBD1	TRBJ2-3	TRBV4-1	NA	TGCGCCAGCAGCGAGGCATTGTACAGGGGGTCCAGCACAGATACGCAGTATTTT	CASSEALYRGSSTDTQYF